Here is one T cell receptor beta chain with its context. This entry is derived from a study of technical replicates of blood from a handful of donors. Method: immunoSEQ multiplex PCR; TCRdb's copy keeps in-frame clones and lacks some. The table includes 64,000 or so clones, approximately 96% detected once. V gave up 2 bases and J gave up 6 bases, with 17 bases separating them. This CDR3 has 16 amino acids. Germline CDR1 is SGHNT and CDR2 is YENEEA. This receptor was taken from a human donor in good health. The sequencing sample was made of T cells isolated from PBMCs. The J gene is TRBJ2-1, the V gene TRBV11-3, with TRBD2 as a possible D gene (7 bases). The CDR3: CASSLLAGGPSNEQFF. The DNA for the CDR3 is TGTGCCAGCAGCTTATTAGCCGGGGGGCCATCCAATGAGCAGTTCTTC.